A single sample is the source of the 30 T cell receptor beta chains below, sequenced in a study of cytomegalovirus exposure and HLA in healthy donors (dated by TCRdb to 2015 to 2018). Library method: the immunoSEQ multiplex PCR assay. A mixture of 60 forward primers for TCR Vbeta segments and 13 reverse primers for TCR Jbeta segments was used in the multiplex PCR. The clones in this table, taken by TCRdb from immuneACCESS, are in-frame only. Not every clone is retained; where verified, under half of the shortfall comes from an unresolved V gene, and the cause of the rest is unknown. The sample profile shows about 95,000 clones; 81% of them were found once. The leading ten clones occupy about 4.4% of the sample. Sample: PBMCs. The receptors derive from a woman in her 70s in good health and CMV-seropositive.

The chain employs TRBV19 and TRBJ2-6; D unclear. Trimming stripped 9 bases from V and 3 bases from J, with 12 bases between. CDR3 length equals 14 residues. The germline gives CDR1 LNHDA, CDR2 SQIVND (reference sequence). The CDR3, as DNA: TGTGCCAGCAGGAATCAAGGTGGGGCCAACGTCCTGACTTTC. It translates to CASRNQGGANVLTF.

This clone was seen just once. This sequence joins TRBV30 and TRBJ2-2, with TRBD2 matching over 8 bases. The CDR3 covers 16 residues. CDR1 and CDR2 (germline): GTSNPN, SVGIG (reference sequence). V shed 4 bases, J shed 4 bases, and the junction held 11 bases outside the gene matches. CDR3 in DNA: TGTGCCTGGACCCAATATAGGACTAGCCGCACCGGGGAGCTGTTTTTT. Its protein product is CAWTQYRTSRTGELFF.

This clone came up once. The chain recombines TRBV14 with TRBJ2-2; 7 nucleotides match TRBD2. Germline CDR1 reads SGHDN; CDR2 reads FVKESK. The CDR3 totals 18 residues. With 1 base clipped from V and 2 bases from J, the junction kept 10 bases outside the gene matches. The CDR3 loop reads CASSQGIDGRKNTGELFF. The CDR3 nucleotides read TGTGCCAGCAGCCAAGGAATCGACGGGAGGAAAAACACCGGGGAGCTGTTTTTT.

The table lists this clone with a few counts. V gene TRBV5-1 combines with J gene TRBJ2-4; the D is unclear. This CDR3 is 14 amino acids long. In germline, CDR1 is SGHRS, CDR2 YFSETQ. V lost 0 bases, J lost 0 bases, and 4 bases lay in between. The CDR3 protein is CASSLGLAKNIQYF. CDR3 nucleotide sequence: TGCGCCAGCAGCTTGGGACTAGCCAAAAACATTCAGTACTTC.

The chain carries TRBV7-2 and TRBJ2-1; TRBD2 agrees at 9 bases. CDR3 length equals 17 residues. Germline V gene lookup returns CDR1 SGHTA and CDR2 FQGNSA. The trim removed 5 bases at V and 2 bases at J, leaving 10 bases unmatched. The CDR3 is CASSPLIAGVTYNEQFF. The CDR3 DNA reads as TGTGCCAGCAGCCCACTAATAGCGGGAGTTACCTACAATGAGCAGTTCTTC.

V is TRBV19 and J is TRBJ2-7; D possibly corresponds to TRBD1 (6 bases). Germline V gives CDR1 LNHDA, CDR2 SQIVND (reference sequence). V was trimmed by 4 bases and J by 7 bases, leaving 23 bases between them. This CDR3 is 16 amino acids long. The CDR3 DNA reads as TGTGCCAGTAGTAACACAGGGTCGGGCTTCTTACGGGAGCAGTACTTC. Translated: CASSNTGSGFLREQYF.

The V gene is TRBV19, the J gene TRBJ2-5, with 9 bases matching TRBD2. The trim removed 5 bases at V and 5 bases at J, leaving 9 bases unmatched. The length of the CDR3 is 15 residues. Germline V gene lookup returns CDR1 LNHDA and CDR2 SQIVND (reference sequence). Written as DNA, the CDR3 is TGTGCCAGTAGTGTCCTCTTTAGCGGGGGCGAGACCCAGTACTTC. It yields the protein CASSVLFSGGETQYF.

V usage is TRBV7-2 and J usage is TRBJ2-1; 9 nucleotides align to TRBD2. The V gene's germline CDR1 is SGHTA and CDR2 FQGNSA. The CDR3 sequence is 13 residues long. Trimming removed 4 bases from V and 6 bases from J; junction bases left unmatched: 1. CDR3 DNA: TGTGCCAGCAGCTGGGGACTAGCCAATGAGCAGTTCTTC. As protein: CASSWGLANEQFF.

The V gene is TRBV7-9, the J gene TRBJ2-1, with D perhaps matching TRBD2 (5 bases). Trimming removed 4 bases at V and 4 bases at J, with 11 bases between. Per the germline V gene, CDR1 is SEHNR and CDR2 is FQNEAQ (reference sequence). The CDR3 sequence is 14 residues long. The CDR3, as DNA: TGTGCCAGCAGCTATAGACGGGAATACAATGAGCAGTTCTTC. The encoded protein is CASSYRREYNEQFF. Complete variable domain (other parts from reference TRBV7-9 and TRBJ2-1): DTGVSQNPRHKITKRGQNVTFRCDPISEHNRLYWYRQTLGQGPEFLTYFQNEAQLEKSRLLSDRFSAERPKGSFSTLEIQRTEQGDSAMYLCASSYRREYNEQFFGPGTRLTVL.

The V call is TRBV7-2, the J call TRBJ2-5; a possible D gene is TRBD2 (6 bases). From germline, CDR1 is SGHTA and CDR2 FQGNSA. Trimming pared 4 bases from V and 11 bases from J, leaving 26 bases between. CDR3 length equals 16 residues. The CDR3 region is CASSSTSGRAWSEQYF. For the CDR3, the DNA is TGTGCCAGCAGCTCTACCAGCGGGCGGGCTTGGAGTGAGCAGTACTTC.

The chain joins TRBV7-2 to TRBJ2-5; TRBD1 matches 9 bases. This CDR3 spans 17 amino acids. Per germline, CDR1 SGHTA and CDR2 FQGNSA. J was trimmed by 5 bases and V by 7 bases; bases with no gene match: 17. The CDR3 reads CASKPGQGRRLGETQYF. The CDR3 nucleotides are TGTGCCAGCAAACCGGGACAGGGTAGACGCCTTGGGGAGACCCAGTACTTC.

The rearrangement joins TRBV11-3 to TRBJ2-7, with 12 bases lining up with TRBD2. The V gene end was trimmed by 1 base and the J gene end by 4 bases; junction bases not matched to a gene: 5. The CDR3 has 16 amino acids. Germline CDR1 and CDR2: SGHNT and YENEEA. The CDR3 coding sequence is TGTGCCAGCAGCTTAGGAACCGGGACTAGCGGGTACGAGCAGTACTTC. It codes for CASSLGTGTSGYEQYF. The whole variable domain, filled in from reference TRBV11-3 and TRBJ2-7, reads EAGVVQSPRYKIIEKKQPVAFWCNPISGHNTLYWYLQNLGQGPELLIRYENEEAVDDSQLPKDRFSAERLKGVDSTLKIQPAELGDSAVYLCASSLGTGTSGYEQYFGPGTRLTVT.

The CDR3 coding sequence is TGTGCCAGCAGCTTAGAGGGGGGTCCAAACAATGAGCAGTTCTTC. Its protein product is CASSLEGGPNNEQFF. The chain uses TRBV11-2 and TRBJ2-1; the D gene is possibly TRBD2 (6 bases). The germline V gene encodes CDR1 SGHAT and CDR2 FQNNGV. V dropped 0 bases and J dropped 5 bases, with 11 bases sitting between them. The CDR3 sequence is 15 residues long.

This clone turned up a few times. CDR3 region: CASSLGRDGAFF. In DNA form, the CDR3 reads TGTGCCAGCAGCTTGGGGCGGGACGGGGCTTTCTTT. The chain couples TRBV5-6 to TRBJ1-1; a possible D gene is TRBD1 (5 bases). CDR3 length: 12 residues. V gave up 0 bases and J gave up 11 bases, with 11 bases separating them. The germline V gene encodes CDR1 SGHDT and CDR2 YYEEEE.

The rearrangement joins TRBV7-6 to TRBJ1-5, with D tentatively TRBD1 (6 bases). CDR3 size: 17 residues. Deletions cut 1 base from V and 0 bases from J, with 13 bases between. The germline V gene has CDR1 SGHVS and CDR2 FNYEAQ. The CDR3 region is CASSLDGGQPSNQPQHF. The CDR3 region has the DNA TGTGCCAGCAGCTTAGACGGAGGACAGCCTAGCAATCAGCCCCAGCATTTT.

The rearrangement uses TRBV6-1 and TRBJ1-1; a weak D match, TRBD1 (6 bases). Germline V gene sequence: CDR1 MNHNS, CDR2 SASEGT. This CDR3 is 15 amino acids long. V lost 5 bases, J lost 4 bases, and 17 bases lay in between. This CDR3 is CASSNTDRKGTEAFF. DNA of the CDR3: TGTGCCAGCAGTAACACCGACAGGAAGGGCACTGAAGCTTTCTTT.

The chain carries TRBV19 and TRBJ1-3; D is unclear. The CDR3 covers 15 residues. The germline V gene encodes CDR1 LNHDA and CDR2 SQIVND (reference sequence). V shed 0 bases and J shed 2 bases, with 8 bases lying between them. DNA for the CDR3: TGTGCCAGTAGTATAGATATCCGGGCTGGAAACACCATATATTTT. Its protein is CASSIDIRAGNTIYF.

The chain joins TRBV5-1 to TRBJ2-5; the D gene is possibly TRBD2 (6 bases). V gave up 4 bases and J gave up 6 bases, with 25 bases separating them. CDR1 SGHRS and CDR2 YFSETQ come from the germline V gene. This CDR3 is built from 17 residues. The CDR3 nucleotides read TGCGCCAGCAGCCCCTCAGTGGGCGGGATCTCCGGAAAGACCCAGTACTTC. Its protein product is CASSPSVGGISGKTQYF.

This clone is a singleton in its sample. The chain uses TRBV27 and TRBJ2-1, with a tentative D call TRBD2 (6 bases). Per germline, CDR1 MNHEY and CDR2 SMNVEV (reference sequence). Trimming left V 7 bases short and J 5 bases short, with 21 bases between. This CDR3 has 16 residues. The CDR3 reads CASIKTVVADNNEQFF. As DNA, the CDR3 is TGTGCCAGCATCAAAACGGTAGTAGCGGATAACAATGAGCAGTTCTTC.

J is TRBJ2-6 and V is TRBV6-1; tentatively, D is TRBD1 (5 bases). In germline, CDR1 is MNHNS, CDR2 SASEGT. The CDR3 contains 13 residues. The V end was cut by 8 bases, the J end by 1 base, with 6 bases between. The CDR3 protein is CASQGSGANVLTF. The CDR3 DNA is TGTGCCAGCCAGGGTTCTGGGGCCAACGTCCTGACTTTC.

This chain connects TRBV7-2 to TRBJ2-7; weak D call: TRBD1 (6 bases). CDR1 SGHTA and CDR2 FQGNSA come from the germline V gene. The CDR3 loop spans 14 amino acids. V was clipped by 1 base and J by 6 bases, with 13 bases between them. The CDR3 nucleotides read TGTGCCAGCAGCTTAGGGCAGGGGAAGAGCGAGCAGTACTTC. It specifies CASSLGQGKSEQYF.

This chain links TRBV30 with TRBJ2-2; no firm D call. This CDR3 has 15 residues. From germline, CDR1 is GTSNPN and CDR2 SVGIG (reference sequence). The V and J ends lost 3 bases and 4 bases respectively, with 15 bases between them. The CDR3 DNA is TGTGCCTGGAGAAGCAGCTCAGGTTCCACCGGGGAGCTGTTTTTT. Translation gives CAWRSSSGSTGELFF.

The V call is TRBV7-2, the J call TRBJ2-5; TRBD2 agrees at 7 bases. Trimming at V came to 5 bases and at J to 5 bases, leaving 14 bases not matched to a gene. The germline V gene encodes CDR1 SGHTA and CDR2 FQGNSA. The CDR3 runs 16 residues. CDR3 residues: CASSPLASTWGETQYF. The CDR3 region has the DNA TGTGCCAGCAGCCCACTAGCGTCCACGTGGGGGGAGACCCAGTACTTC.

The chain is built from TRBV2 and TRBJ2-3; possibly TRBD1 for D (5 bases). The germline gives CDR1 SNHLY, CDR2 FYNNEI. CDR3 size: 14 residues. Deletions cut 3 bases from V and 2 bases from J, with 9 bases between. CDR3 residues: CASSEGQPTDTQYF. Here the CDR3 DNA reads TGTGCCAGCAGTGAGGGGCAGCCCACAGATACGCAGTATTTT.

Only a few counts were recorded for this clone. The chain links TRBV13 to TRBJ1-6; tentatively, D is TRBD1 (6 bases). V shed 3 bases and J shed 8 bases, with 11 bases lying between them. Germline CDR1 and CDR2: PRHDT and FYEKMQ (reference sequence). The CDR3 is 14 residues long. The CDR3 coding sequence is TGTGCCAGCAGCTTTACAGGGTCGGATTCACCCCTCCACTTT. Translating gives CASSFTGSDSPLHF.

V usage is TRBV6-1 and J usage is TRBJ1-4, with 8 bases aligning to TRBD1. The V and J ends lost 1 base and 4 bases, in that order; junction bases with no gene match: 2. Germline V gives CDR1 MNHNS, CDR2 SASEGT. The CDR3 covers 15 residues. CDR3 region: CASSEGDRSNEKLFF. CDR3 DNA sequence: TGTGCCAGCAGTGAAGGGGACAGGAGTAATGAAAAACTGTTTTTT.

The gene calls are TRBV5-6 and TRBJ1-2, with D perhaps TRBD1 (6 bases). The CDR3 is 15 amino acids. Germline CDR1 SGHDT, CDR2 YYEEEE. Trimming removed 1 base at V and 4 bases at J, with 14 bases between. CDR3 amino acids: CASSLRGTVFYGYTF. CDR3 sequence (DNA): TGTGCCAGCAGCTTGAGGGGGACGGTATTCTATGGCTACACCTTC.

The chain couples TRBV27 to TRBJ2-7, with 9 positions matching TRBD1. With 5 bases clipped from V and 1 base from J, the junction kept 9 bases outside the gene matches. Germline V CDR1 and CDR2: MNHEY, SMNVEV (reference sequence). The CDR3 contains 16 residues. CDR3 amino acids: CASSLGGQGFSYEQYF. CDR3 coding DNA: TGTGCCAGCAGTCTGGGGGGACAGGGTTTTTCCTACGAGCAGTACTTC.

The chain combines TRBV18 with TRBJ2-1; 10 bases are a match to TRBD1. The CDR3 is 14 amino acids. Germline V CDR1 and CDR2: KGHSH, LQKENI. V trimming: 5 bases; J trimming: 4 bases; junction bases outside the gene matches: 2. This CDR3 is CASSGTGDYNEQFF. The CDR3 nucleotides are TGTGCCAGCTCAGGGACAGGGGATTACAATGAGCAGTTCTTC.

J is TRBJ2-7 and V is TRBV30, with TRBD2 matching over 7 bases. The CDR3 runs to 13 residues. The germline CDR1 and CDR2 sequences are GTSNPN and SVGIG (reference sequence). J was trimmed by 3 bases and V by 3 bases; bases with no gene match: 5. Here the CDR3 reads CAWRSGANYEQYF. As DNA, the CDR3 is TGTGCCTGGAGAAGCGGGGCTAACTACGAGCAGTACTTC. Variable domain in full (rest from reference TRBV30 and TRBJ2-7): SQTIHQWPATLVQPVGSPLSLECTVEGTSNPNLYWYRQAAGRGLQLLFYSVGIGQISSEVPQNLSASRPQDRQFILSSKKLLLSDSGFYLCAWRSGANYEQYFGPGTRLTVT.